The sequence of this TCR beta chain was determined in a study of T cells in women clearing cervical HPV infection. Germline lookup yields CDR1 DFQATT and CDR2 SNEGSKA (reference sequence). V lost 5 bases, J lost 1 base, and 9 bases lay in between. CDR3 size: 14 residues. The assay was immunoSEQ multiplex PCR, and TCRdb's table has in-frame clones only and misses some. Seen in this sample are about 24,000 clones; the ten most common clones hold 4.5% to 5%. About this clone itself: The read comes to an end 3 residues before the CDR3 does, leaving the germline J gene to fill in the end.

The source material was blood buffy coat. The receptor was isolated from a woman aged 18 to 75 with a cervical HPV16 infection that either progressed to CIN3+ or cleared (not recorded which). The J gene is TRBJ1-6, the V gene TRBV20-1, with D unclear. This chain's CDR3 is CSAFPRSYNSPLHF. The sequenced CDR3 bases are TGCAGTGCTTTTCCGCGGTCCTATAATTCACCC.